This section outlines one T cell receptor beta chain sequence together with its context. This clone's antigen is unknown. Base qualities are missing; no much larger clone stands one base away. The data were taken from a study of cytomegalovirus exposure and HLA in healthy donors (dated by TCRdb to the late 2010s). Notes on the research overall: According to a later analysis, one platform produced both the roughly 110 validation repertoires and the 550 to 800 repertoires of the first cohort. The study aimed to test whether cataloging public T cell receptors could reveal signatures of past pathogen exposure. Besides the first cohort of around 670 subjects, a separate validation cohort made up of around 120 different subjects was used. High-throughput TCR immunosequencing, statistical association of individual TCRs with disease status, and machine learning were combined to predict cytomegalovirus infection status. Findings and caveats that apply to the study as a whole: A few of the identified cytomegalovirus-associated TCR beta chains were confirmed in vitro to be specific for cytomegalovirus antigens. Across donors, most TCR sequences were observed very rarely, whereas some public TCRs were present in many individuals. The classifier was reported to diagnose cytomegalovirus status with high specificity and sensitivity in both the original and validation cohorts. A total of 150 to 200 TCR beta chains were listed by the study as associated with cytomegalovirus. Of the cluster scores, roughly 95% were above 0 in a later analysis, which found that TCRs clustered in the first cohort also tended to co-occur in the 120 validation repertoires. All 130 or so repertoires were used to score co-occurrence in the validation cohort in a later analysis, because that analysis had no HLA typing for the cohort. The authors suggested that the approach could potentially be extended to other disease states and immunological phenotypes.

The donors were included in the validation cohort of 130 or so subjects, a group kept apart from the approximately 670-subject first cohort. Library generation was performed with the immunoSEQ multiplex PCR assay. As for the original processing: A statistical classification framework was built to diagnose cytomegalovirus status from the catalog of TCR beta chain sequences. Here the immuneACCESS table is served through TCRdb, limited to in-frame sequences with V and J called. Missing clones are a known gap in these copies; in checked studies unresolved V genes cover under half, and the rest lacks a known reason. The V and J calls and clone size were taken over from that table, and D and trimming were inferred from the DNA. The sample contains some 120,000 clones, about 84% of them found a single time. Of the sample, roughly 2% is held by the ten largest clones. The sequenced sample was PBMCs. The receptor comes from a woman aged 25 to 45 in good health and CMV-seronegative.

CDR3 sequence: CASSLGEAPSYEQYF. The nucleotides read TGTGCCAGCAGCTTAGGTGAGGCCCCCTCCTACGAGCAGTACTTC. In this chain, TRBV7-2 is recombined with TRBJ2-7, with no confident D gene call. Inclusive of the bounding cysteine and phenylalanine, the CDR3 is 15 residues long. Only the CDR3 region is kept as DNA, spanning 45 bases read in frame from base 1. Trimming at the junction amounts to 1 base on V and 0 bases on J, and the germline ends lie 10 bases apart. Reading the germline V gene gives CDR1 SGHTA and CDR2 FQGNSA.